The 23 T cell receptor beta chains presented below share a single source sample, sequenced in a study of blood T cell repertoires in COVID-19. The table came from immunoSEQ multiplex PCR; TCRdb's copy has only in-frame clones and leaves some out. The sample lists 300,000 or so clones; 85% to 90% were seen once. The sequenced material came from PBMCs or T cells enriched from blood (not recorded which). The receptors shown here come from a woman between 18 and 29 years old who had recovered from COVID-19.

The genes are TRBV23-1 and TRBJ2-2, with D maybe TRBD2 (6 bases). TRBV23-1 is noted as an ORF with a role that remains uncertain. The CDR3 is made up of 17 amino acids. V gave up 4 bases and J gave up 3 bases, with 18 bases separating them. CDR3 loop: CASSRGKCGADTGELFF. The CDR3 nucleotides read TGCGCCAGCAGTCGGGGGAAGTGCGGGGCCGACACCGGGGAGCTGTTTTTT.

The genes are TRBV30 and TRBJ1-1; D gene unclear. This CDR3 has 13 residues. Germline values: CDR1 GTSNPN, CDR2 SVGIG (reference sequence). The V gene lost 5 bases and the J gene lost 1 base, with 11 bases spanning the gap. This CDR3 is CAWGEQSNTEAFF. The CDR3 DNA reads TGTGCCTGGGGGGAACAGTCGAACACTGAAGCTTTCTTT.

In its sample, this clone was seen once. The chain recombines TRBV4-1 with TRBJ2-2; tentatively, D is TRBD2 (5 bases). Germline CDR1 reads MGHRA; CDR2 reads YSYEKL. Trimming shortened V by 1 base and J by 0 bases, and 15 bases separated the two germline ends. The CDR3 sequence is 18 residues long. The CDR3 DNA sequence: TGCGCCAGCAGCCAAGCCGATACTAGGAGTTCGAACACCGGGGAGCTGTTTTTT. Its translation is CASSQADTRSSNTGELFF.

The chain links TRBV9 to TRBJ2-3, with TRBD2 matching 16 bases. CDR3 size: 18 residues. Looked up from germline, CDR1 is SGDLS and CDR2 is YYNGEE. Trimming at V came to 0 bases and at J to 4 bases, leaving 5 bases not matched to a gene. Here the CDR3 reads CASSVAAGTSGGADTQYF. The CDR3 coding sequence is TGTGCCAGCAGCGTAGCCGCCGGGACTAGCGGGGGGGCAGATACGCAGTATTTT.

The V and J genes are TRBV9 and TRBJ2-2, with TRBD2 matching over 8 bases. CDR1 and CDR2 from the germline V gene are SGDLS and YYNGEE. With V trimmed by 5 bases and J by 3 bases, 6 bases remained unmatched. The CDR3 has 15 residues. CDR3 DNA: TGTGCCAGCAGTGGATTCGGGGGGGACACCGGGGAGCTGTTTTTT. Its translation: CASSGFGGDTGELFF.

In its sample, this clone was seen once. V usage is TRBV11-2 and J usage is TRBJ2-3; 14 nucleotides match TRBD2. Germline CDR1 is SGHAT and CDR2 is FQNNGV. Losses at the gene ends were 1 base for V and 0 bases for J; bases not matched to a gene: 3. CDR3 length equals 18 residues. CDR3 in DNA: TGTGCCAGCAGCTTAGCGGGACTAGCGGGAGCTAGCACAGATACGCAGTATTTT. Protein: CASSLAGLAGASTDTQYF.

This clone has just a few counts. The chain employs TRBV18 and TRBJ1-5; D may be TRBD1 (5 bases). Germline V gene sequence: CDR1 KGHSH, CDR2 LQKENI. V lost 6 bases and J 5 bases, leaving 17 bases between the germline ends. The CDR3 has 15 amino acids. The DNA for the CDR3 is TGTGCCAGCTCGGCTTCCCGGGGAGGGGATCAGCCCCAGCATTTT. It translates to CASSASRGGDQPQHF. The entire variable domain, with the rest obtained from reference TRBV18 and TRBJ1-5, is as follows: NAGVMQNPRHLVRRRGQEARLRCSPMKGHSHVYWYRQLPEEGLKFMVYLQKENIIDESGMPKERFSAEFPKEGPSILRIQQVVRGDSAAYFCASSASRGGDQPQHFGDGTRLSIL.

The chain recombines TRBV5-4 with TRBJ1-1; no definite D call. Per germline, CDR1 SGHNT and CDR2 YYREEE (reference sequence). The CDR3 contains 11 residues. V shed 10 bases and J shed 0 bases, with 7 bases lying between them. The CDR3 spells CAFSLNTEAFF. The CDR3 nucleotides are TGTGCCTTCTCTTTGAACACTGAAGCTTTCTTT.

The rearrangement uses TRBV28 and TRBJ1-4; 8 nucleotides agree with TRBD1. CDR1 is MDHEN, CDR2 SYDVKM, per germline. V was pared by 5 bases and J by 7 bases, with 6 bases of the junction left unmatched. The CDR3 loop spans 14 amino acids. The CDR3 sequence: CASSQGARLEKLFF. CDR3 DNA: TGTGCCAGCAGTCAGGGGGCCCGACTTGAAAAACTGTTTTTT.

This rearrangement joins TRBV28 to TRBJ1-2; 7 positions match TRBD1. Germline assignment: CDR1 MDHEN and CDR2 SYDVKM. J was trimmed by 10 bases and V by 6 bases; bases with no gene match: 23. The length of the CDR3 is 17 residues. Here the CDR3 DNA reads TGTGCCAGCAGCCGAGATGGACAGGTCCACTTGGACCCGCACTACACCTTC. Encoded protein: CASSRDGQVHLDPHYTF.

J is TRBJ1-5 and V is TRBV19, with TRBD1 as a possible D gene (6 bases). V lost 3 bases and J 4 bases, leaving 13 bases between the germline ends. From germline, CDR1 is LNHDA and CDR2 SQIVND (reference sequence). This CDR3 comprises 15 residues. The CDR3 nucleotides read TGTGCCAGTAGTATTTCGGGAACAGGGAATCAGCCCCAGCATTTT. This gives the protein CASSISGTGNQPQHF.

The CDR3 bases are TGTGCCAGCAGTTTGAGGGAGGGGCGGGGGCCCTCCGAGCAGTACTTC. Translating gives CASSLREGRGPSEQYF. The chain joins TRBV28 to TRBJ2-7; D is possibly TRBD2 (7 bases). CDR3 length: 16 amino acids. The V end was cut by 3 bases, the J end by 6 bases, with 21 bases between. The germline CDR1 and CDR2 sequences are MDHEN and SYDVKM.

The chain joins TRBV18 to TRBJ2-5, with 8 nucleotides matching TRBD2. With V trimmed by 1 base and J by 5 bases, 9 bases remained unmatched. The CDR3 spans 16 residues. CDR1 and CDR2 from the germline V gene are KGHSH and LQKENI. In nucleotides, the CDR3 is TGTGCCAGCTCACCACGAGCGGGGGCCCGGCGGGAGACCCAGTACTTC. This sequence encodes CASSPRAGARRETQYF.

V usage is TRBV19 and J usage is TRBJ1-3, with D possibly matching TRBD1 (5 bases). V was clipped by 2 bases and J by 0 bases, with 11 bases between them. CDR1 and CDR2 from the germline V gene are LNHDA and SQIVND (reference sequence). The CDR3 extends over 16 amino acids. CDR3 bases: TGTGCCAGTAGTATATCCCAGGGCTCCTCTGGAAACACCATATATTTT. The encoded protein is CASSISQGSSGNTIYF.

The DNA for the CDR3 is TGTGCCAGCTCTCGAGGGACAGGGGAGACTGAAGCTTTCTTT. It encodes CASSRGTGETEAFF. The chain uses TRBV18 and TRBJ1-1, with 10 bases that match TRBD1. This CDR3 has 14 amino acids. Per the germline V gene, CDR1 is KGHSH and CDR2 is LQKENI. Trimming took 6 bases from V and 5 from J; bases not matched to a gene: 6.

This chain links TRBV19 with TRBJ2-5, with D perhaps TRBD1 (7 bases). CDR1 LNHDA and CDR2 SQIVND come from the germline V gene (reference sequence). V was shortened by 5 bases and J by 1 base, with 14 bases between the two germline ends. This CDR3 has 15 amino acids. The CDR3 DNA is TGTGCCAGTAGTGGCAGGGGGGTGGCCCAAGAGACCCAGTACTTC. Its protein product is CASSGRGVAQETQYF.

This clone was picked up one time. The chain is built from TRBV5-8 and TRBJ2-1; 14 nucleotides align to TRBD2. Unmatched junction bases numbered 10, after V lost 2 bases and J lost 0 bases. The germline gives CDR1 SGHTS, CDR2 YDEGEE. The CDR3 is 20 residues long. The CDR3 reads CASSFYQTSGRAYSYNEQFF. The CDR3 nucleotides are TGTGCCAGCAGCTTCTACCAGACTAGCGGGAGGGCCTACTCCTACAATGAGCAGTTCTTC.

The chain recombines TRBV7-9 with TRBJ2-7; 9 bases align to TRBD1. The CDR3 sequence is 15 residues long. The germline CDR1 and CDR2 sequences are SEHNR and FQNEAQ (reference sequence). Trimming took 4 bases from V and 2 from J; bases not matched to a gene: 6. The CDR3 reads CASSSNRDRAYEQYF. The CDR3 nucleotides are TGTGCCAGCAGCTCCAACCGGGACAGGGCCTACGAGCAGTACTTC.

This clone was detected a few times. The CDR3 region is CASSLFRVPPYEQYF. In DNA form, the CDR3 reads TGTGCCAGCAGTTTATTCAGGGTCCCTCCGTACGAGCAGTACTTC. The chain couples TRBV28 to TRBJ2-7, with D possibly TRBD1 on 5 matching bases. Germline V gene sequence: CDR1 MDHEN, CDR2 SYDVKM. The CDR3 contains 15 residues. V lost 1 base to trimming and J lost 4 bases, with 14 bases between them.

This clone was seen once. V is TRBV18 and J is TRBJ2-2; D is ambiguous. CDR1 is KGHSH, CDR2 LQKENI, per germline. The V end was cut by 3 bases, the J end by 8 bases, with 10 bases between. This CDR3 region has 13 residues. The CDR3 protein is CASSPNNSGELFF. In DNA, the CDR3 is TGTGCCAGCTCACCCAACAATTCTGGGGAGCTGTTTTTT.

The chain joins TRBV19 to TRBJ1-3; 7 positions agree with TRBD1. J lost 4 bases, V lost 3 bases, and 3 bases had no gene match. Germline V gives CDR1 LNHDA, CDR2 SQIVND (reference sequence). The CDR3 runs 14 residues. The CDR3 spells CASSMGQSGNTIYF. In DNA form, the CDR3 reads TGTGCCAGTAGTATGGGACAGTCGGGAAACACCATATATTTT.

The chain employs TRBV28 and TRBJ1-1; D ambiguous. Germline V gives CDR1 MDHEN, CDR2 SYDVKM. The CDR3 is 17 amino acids. Trimming took 6 bases from V and 0 from J, leaving 20 bases between them. CDR3 residues: CASSKLSLGGMNTEAFF. CDR3 sequence (DNA): TGTGCCAGCAGCAAGCTAAGTCTAGGAGGTATGAACACTGAAGCTTTCTTT.

V gene TRBV7-3 combines with J gene TRBJ2-3; 13 nucleotides agree with TRBD2. Germline trimming cut 2 bases from V and 4 bases from J; bases unmatched to any gene: 0. The CDR3 contains 15 residues. Germline lookup yields CDR1 SGHTA and CDR2 FQGTGA. The CDR3 reads CASSLGLAGADTQYF. The CDR3 DNA follows: TGTGCCAGCAGCTTAGGACTAGCGGGGGCAGATACGCAGTATTTT.